This TCR beta chain was captured in a study of T cell responses to AZD1222 COVID-19 vaccine. Overall study findings and caveats: Baseline serostatus was positive in only five to seven AZD1222 recipients. There were repertoire samples only from the period after the peak T cell response. Regions 160-218 and 743-854 held dominance among vaccine-associated CD4 TCRs, which spanned spike.

V was trimmed by 5 bases and J by 3 bases, leaving 11 bases between them. The CDR3 extends over 14 amino acids. Germline CDR1 reads SGHDT; CDR2 reads YYEEEE. About this clone: The antigen remains unidentified.

Assay: immunoSEQ multiplex PCR; the TCRdb copy retains only in-frame clones and omits some. The profile covers 150,000 to 250,000 clones, with roughly nine tenths appearing a single time and 3% to 3.5% taken by the ten largest. Sequencing used peripheral blood, obtained 28 days after the second AZD1222 dose. This chain connects TRBV5-6 to TRBJ2-2; D uncertain. The sequence came from an adult who received the AZD1222 COVID-19 vaccine. In nucleotides, the CDR3 is TGTGCCAGCAGATCAAAGCCCCACACCGGGGAGCTGTTTTTT. Amino acids: CASRSKPHTGELFF.